One and the same sample provided the 6 T cell receptor beta chains below, sequenced in a study of blood T cell repertoires in COVID-19. Data came from immunoSEQ multiplex PCR; TCRdb stores just in-frame clones and leaves some out. Of more than 150,000 clones detected, around 80% appear once; the ten largest clones hold roughly 13%. Sequenced input: PBMCs or T cells enriched from blood (not recorded which). All receptors come from an older woman who had recovered from COVID-19.

V and J are TRBV19 and TRBJ1-5, with TRBD1 as a possible D gene (5 bases). The CDR3 consists of 12 residues. V dropped 8 bases and J dropped 6 bases, with 11 bases sitting between them. The germline CDR1 and CDR2 sequences are LNHDA and SQIVND (reference sequence). The CDR3 region has the DNA TGTGCCAGTCAGGGTCAGAGTCAGCCCCAGCATTTT. Its translation: CASQGQSQPQHF.

Turning to this clone: The same CDR3 is also encoded by other DNA sequences in this sample. This rearrangement joins TRBV3-1 (or the pseudogene TRBV3-2) to TRBJ1-6; 7 nucleotides line up with TRBD1. V dropped 1 base and J dropped 6; count of bases not matched to a gene: 3. The CDR3 consists of 15 residues. The germline CDR1 and CDR2 sequences are LGHDT and YNNKEL (reference sequence). CDR3 residues: CASSQGTGVNSPLHF. The DNA for the CDR3 is TGTGCCAGCAGCCAAGGTACAGGGGTTAATTCACCCCTCCACTTT.

This clone was detected only once. This chain uses TRBV6-5 with TRBJ1-1; D unclear. Trimming left V 4 bases short and J 1 base short, with 7 bases between. CDR3 length: 13 residues. Germline assignment: CDR1 MNHEY and CDR2 SVGAGI. The CDR3 coding sequence is TGTGCCAGCAGTTTCCGACAGAACACTGAAGCTTTCTTT. Amino acids: CASSFRQNTEAFF.

This chain uses TRBV19 with TRBJ2-3; the match to TRBD2 covers 8 bases. Germline CDR1 LNHDA, CDR2 SQIVND (reference sequence). J gave up 2 bases and V 6 bases, and 7 bases lay outside the gene matches. The CDR3 has 15 residues. CDR3 bases: TGTGCCAGTAGGGATACTAGCGGAAACACAGATACGCAGTATTTT. It yields the protein CASRDTSGNTDTQYF.

With regard to this clone: Other DNA sequences in this specimen translate into the identical CDR3. The V and J genes are TRBV2 and TRBJ1-1, with 8 bases matching TRBD1. The junction had 3 bases not matched to a gene; V was cut back by 6 bases and J by 3 bases. Germline assignment: CDR1 SNHLY and CDR2 FYNNEI. The CDR3 covers 13 residues. CDR3 DNA sequence: TGTGCCAGCAGCAAGGACAGGGACACTGAAGCTTTCTTT. Protein: CASSKDRDTEAFF.

This CDR3 is CASRRQGILDTGELFF. CDR3 nucleotides: TGTGCCAGCAGGAGACAGGGGATTTTAGACACCGGGGAGCTGTTTTTT. The chain employs TRBV3-1 (or the pseudogene TRBV3-2) and TRBJ2-2; 8 bases agree with TRBD1. CDR3 size: 16 residues. CDR1 is LGHDT, CDR2 YNNKEL, per germline (reference sequence). With V trimmed by 6 bases and J by 3 bases, 9 bases remained unmatched.